The rows below give T cell receptor beta chains drawn from one sample of a study of CD8 T cells in ankylosing spondylitis. TCRdb ran MiXCR on the 5' RACE reads and lists one entry per CDR3 protein. Here the sample spans about 340,000 distinct CDR3 sequences, about 14% being singletons. The sequencing sample was made of blood, either unsorted or a sorted T cell fraction (not recorded which). These receptors were taken from a male donor with ankylosing spondylitis or in good health (not recorded which). Both conserved end residues are part of each CDR3. A D gene is named only where the DNA matches it firmly. Part of the rows lack a size; the others show once, few, many or a class for expanded clones.

j_call v_call clone_size d_call cdr3_nt cdr3_aa
TRBJ2-1 TRBV24-1 few TRBD1 TGTGCCACCAGTGATTCAACAGGGGGCATCTACAATGAGCAGTTCTTC CATSDSTGGIYNEQFF
TRBJ2-2 TRBV7-2 few - TGTGCCAGCAGCACGGACAAGTCCGGGGAGCTGTTTTTT CASSTDKSGELFF
TRBJ1-1 TRBV6-1 few TRBD1 TGTGCCAGCACCGTGACAGGGTTCACTGAAGCTTTCTTT CASTVTGFTEAFF
TRBJ1-6 TRBV13 - - TGTGCCAGCAGCTTGGCCCCGGGAGGGCGGGGGGATTCACCCCTCCACTTT CASSLAPGGRGDSPLHF
TRBJ2-7 TRBV7-8 few TRBD1 TGTGCCAGCAGCTCAAACCGGGACAGGGGGAATGGGCAGTACTTC CASSSNRDRGNGQYF
TRBJ2-5 TRBV9 - - TGTGCCAGCAGCGTGAACTTAAGAGAGACCCAGTACTTC CASSVNLRETQYF
TRBJ2-1 TRBV12-3/TRBV12-4 - - TGTGCCAGCAGTTTAGTCAGAATGACGGCCACAGGGAATGAGCAGTTCTTC CASSLVRMTATGNEQFF
TRBJ2-5 TRBV7-9 - TRBD1 TGTGCCAGCAGCTCCCGGGACAGGGGTGGTGGAGAGACCCAGTACTTC CASSSRDRGGGETQYF
TRBJ2-1 TRBV6-2/TRBV6-3 few TRBD2 TGTGCCAGCATTGGGAATAGCGGGAGATCAACCCAGTTCTTC CASIGNSGRSTQFF
TRBJ1-5 TRBV6-2/TRBV6-3 few - TGTGCCAGCAGTACTAGCAATCAGCCCCAGCATTTT CASSTSNQPQHF
TRBJ1-1 TRBV5-1 few - TGCGCCAGCAGCCCCGGGTGGGGCAGCAACACTGAAGCTTTCTTT CASSPGWGSNTEAFF
TRBJ1-1 TRBV7-8 few - TGTGCCAGCAGCACCACCTCGGGACAACGTGAAGCTTTCTTT CASSTTSGQREAFF